This T cell receptor beta chain was profiled in a study of cytomegalovirus exposure and HLA in healthy donors. General study findings and limits: Available immune exposure information was restricted to CMV serostatus only.

PCR employed 60 Vbeta and 13 Jbeta primers. Produced via immunoSEQ multiplex PCR; TCRdb's table is partial and in-frame only. The sample lists around 65,000 clones; 70% to 85% were seen once. Comments on this clone: As yet, its antigen is unknown.

The sequenced sample consisted of PBMCs. The TCR comes from a girl under 18 in good health and CMV-seropositive.

The CDR3 reads CASSSGTGANNEQFF. The CDR3 nucleotides are TGTGCCAGCAGCTCCGGGACAGGTGCGAACAATGAGCAGTTCTTC. The genes are TRBV6-6 and TRBJ2-1; 8 positions agree with TRBD1. The J segment lost 5 bases and the V segment lost 6 bases, leaving 9 bases of the junction unmatched. CDR1 is MNHNY, CDR2 SVGAGI, per germline (reference sequence). The CDR3 runs 15 residues.